The 29 T cell receptor beta chains listed next were all sequenced from one sample in a study of memory CD4+ T cells and cytomegalovirus serostatus. TCRdb's copy holds only in-frame clones and misses some; the assay was immunoSEQ multiplex PCR. The sample yields 40,000 to 45,000 clones, roughly 77% seen once. Single viable CD3+CD4+CD8-CD45RO+ cells were sorted as the memory CD4+ T cells. The sample taken for sequencing was memory CD4+ T cells from blood. The receptors come from an adult in good health and CMV-seronegative.

The chain uses TRBV7-9 and TRBJ1-1; D is undetermined. Trimming took off 7 bases at V and 4 bases at J, with 10 bases between the two ends. The CDR3 contains 12 residues. Germline V gene lookup returns CDR1 SEHNR and CDR2 FQNEAQ (reference sequence). CDR3 in amino acids: CASTPFITEAFF. CDR3 nucleotides: TGTGCCAGCACGCCTTTTATCACTGAAGCTTTCTTT.

This clone was picked up a small number of times. The chain carries TRBV6-5 and TRBJ1-6; D is undetermined. The CDR3 length is 13 residues. Germline-derived CDR1 and CDR2 are MNHEY and SVGAGI. With 7 bases removed from V and 7 bases from J, the gap between germline ends came to 11 bases. This chain's CDR3 is CASTNRGNSPLHF. The CDR3 nucleotides read TGTGCCAGCACGAATCGAGGGAATTCACCCCTCCACTTT.

The chain couples TRBV6-6 to TRBJ1-4; no definite D call. The CDR3 consists of 11 residues. The V gene's germline CDR1 is MNHNY and CDR2 SVGAGI (reference sequence). The V end lost 8 bases, the J end lost 8 bases, and 9 bases lay between the germline ends. CDR3 loop: CASQDEEKLFF. The CDR3 coding sequence is TGTGCCAGCCAGGACGAAGAAAAACTGTTTTTT.

This clone was seen just once. The chain has TRBV27 and TRBJ1-2, with 8 nucleotides matching TRBD1. Germline V gives CDR1 MNHEY, CDR2 SMNVEV (reference sequence). With V trimmed by 5 bases and J by 5 bases, 7 bases remained unmatched. This CDR3 is built from 14 residues. Here the CDR3 DNA reads TGTGCCAGCAGTACAACAGGGGGAAGGTATGGCTACACCTTC. Translated, it gives CASSTTGGRYGYTF.

V gene TRBV12-2 combines with J gene TRBJ1-1. TRBV12-2 is recorded as a pseudogene. This CDR3 region has 15 residues. CDR3 in amino acids: CASRLGQPMNTEAFF. CDR3 in DNA: TGTGCAAGTCGCTTAGGCCAGCCTATGAACACTGAAGCTTTCTTT.

This clone appeared once. This rearrangement joins TRBV30 to TRBJ2-1; 7 bases map to TRBD1. Germline lookup yields CDR1 GTSNPN and CDR2 SVGIG (reference sequence). V lost 4 bases to trimming and J lost 7 bases; unmatched junction nucleotides: 4. The CDR3 is made up of 12 amino acids. Here the CDR3 reads CAWTLTGNEQFF. The DNA for the CDR3 is TGTGCCTGGACCCTGACAGGGAATGAGCAGTTCTTC.

This clone occurred once. The chain has TRBV5-1 and TRBJ1-1, with D unresolved. Germline CDR1 is SGHRS and CDR2 is YFSETQ. V was pared by 4 bases and J by 1 base, with 11 bases between. The CDR3 length is 14 residues. The CDR3 coding sequence is TGCGCCAGCAGCCTTTCAACTCGGAACACTGAAGCTTTCTTT. It yields the protein CASSLSTRNTEAFF. Full variable domain (missing parts from reference TRBV5-1 and TRBJ1-1): KAGVTQTPRYLIKTRGQQVTLSCSPISGHRSVSWYQQTPGQGLQFLFEYFSETQRNKGNFPGRFSGRQFSNSRSEMNVSTLELGDSALYLCASSLSTRNTEAFFGQGTRLTVV.

The CDR3 reads CASSSTDSPREQFF. The CDR3 nucleotides are TGTGCCAGCAGTTCTACAGATTCCCCCCGAGAGCAGTTCTTC. This chain links TRBV6-5 with TRBJ2-1; no clear D gene. Germline V gene sequence: CDR1 MNHEY, CDR2 SVGAGI. The CDR3 covers 14 residues. Trimming took 4 bases from V and 10 from J, leaving 17 bases between them.

About this clone: At one of its ends the junction is not consistent with the germline gene, which may arise from a read error. The chain has TRBV6-5 and TRBJ1-2; no reliable D call. Germline V lookup: CDR1 MNHEY, CDR2 SVGAGI. The CDR3 extends over 12 amino acids. Here the CDR3 DNA reads TGTGCCAGCAGATACTCAGACTATGGCTACACCTTC. It codes for CASRYSDYGYTF.

The chain uses TRBV7-9 and TRBJ2-4, with D possibly being TRBD2 (5 bases). V was pared by 10 bases and J by 8 bases, with 18 bases between. Germline loops: CDR1 SEHNR, CDR2 FQNEAQ (reference sequence). The CDR3 is 13 amino acids. The DNA for the CDR3 is TGTGCCACCATTGGGGAGCGAGCAGACATTCAGTACTTC. It codes for CATIGERADIQYF.

The chain is built from TRBV18 and TRBJ1-1; D unclear. The CDR3 loop spans 13 amino acids. Germline-derived CDR1 and CDR2 are KGHSH and LQKENI. V lost 2 bases and J 1 base, leaving 5 bases between the germline ends. CDR3 residues: CASSPAGNTEAFF. The CDR3, as DNA: TGTGCCAGCTCACCAGCAGGGAACACTGAAGCTTTCTTT.

V and J are TRBV7-3 and TRBJ2-1; D perhaps matches TRBD1 (5 bases). Germline-derived CDR1 and CDR2 are SGHTA and FQGTGA. The CDR3 contains 14 residues. V lost 5 bases, J lost 6 bases, and 14 bases lay in between. The CDR3 DNA reads as TGTGCCAGCAGCAAACCGACAGAGACCAATGAGCAGTTCTTC. It translates to CASSKPTETNEQFF.

The chain carries TRBV18 and TRBJ2-3, with D unresolved. Germline V gene sequence: CDR1 KGHSH, CDR2 LQKENI. The V gene lost 3 bases and the J gene lost 0 bases, with 13 bases spanning the gap. This CDR3 is 16 amino acids long. The CDR3 loop is CASSPLGGWSTDTQYF. The CDR3 DNA sequence: TGTGCCAGCTCACCTCTGGGCGGCTGGAGCACAGATACGCAGTATTTT.

The chain is built from TRBV7-9 and TRBJ2-5; D unclear. Trimming took 4 bases from V and 1 from J, leaving 1 base between them. From germline, CDR1 is SEHNR and CDR2 FQNEAQ (reference sequence). CDR3 length: 11 amino acids. Written as DNA, the CDR3 is TGTGCCAGCAGCTCCCAAGAGACCCAGTACTTC. Translating gives CASSSQETQYF.

V usage is TRBV5-1 and J usage is TRBJ1-4; 7 bases map to TRBD1. Germline CDR1 and CDR2: SGHRS and YFSETQ. The CDR3 sequence is 16 residues long. Trimming cost V 4 bases and J 5 bases; bases outside gene matches: 11. CDR3 protein: CASSPEWTGTNEKLFF. CDR3 sequence (DNA): TGCGCCAGCAGCCCAGAGTGGACAGGCACCAATGAAAAACTGTTTTTT.

This clone is a singleton in its sample. The genes are TRBV5-1 and TRBJ2-2, with a weak D call TRBD1 (6 bases). V lost 0 bases and J lost 8, with 17 bases in between. The germline CDR1 and CDR2 sequences are SGHRS and YFSETQ. The CDR3 loop spans 16 amino acids. CDR3 sequence: CASSLAPSGGQGELFF. CDR3 bases: TGCGCCAGCAGCTTGGCCCCAAGTGGTGGACAGGGGGAGCTGTTTTTT.

This clone has a handful of counts. This CDR3 reads CASSLEGAGGNTIYF. CDR3 nucleotides: TGTGCCAGCAGCTTGGAGGGGGCCGGTGGAAACACCATATATTTT. The J gene is TRBJ1-3, the V gene TRBV5-5; 7 nucleotides align to TRBD1. This CDR3 has 15 residues. Germline V gene sequence: CDR1 SGHKS, CDR2 YYEKEE (reference sequence). The trim removed 0 bases at V and 3 bases at J, leaving 3 bases unmatched.

V is TRBV6-6 and J is TRBJ2-7; 7 nucleotides line up with TRBD1. This CDR3 has 12 residues. Trimming cost V 7 bases and J 5 bases; bases outside gene matches: 5. The germline V gene has CDR1 MNHNY and CDR2 SVGAGI (reference sequence). The CDR3 region is CASNNDRDEQYF. CDR3 nucleotides: TGTGCCAGCAATAACGACAGGGACGAGCAGTACTTC.

The V call is TRBV6-1, the J call TRBJ1-2; the D gene is possibly TRBD1 (6 bases). This CDR3 spans 12 amino acids. V was pared by 7 bases and J by 5 bases, with 11 bases between. CDR1 and CDR2 (germline): MNHNS, SASEGT. CDR3 amino acids: CASITGQYGYTF. DNA for the CDR3: TGTGCCAGCATTACAGGGCAATATGGCTACACCTTC.

The chain links TRBV4-2 to TRBJ2-3; weak D call: TRBD2 (6 bases). Germline CDR1 LGHNA, CDR2 YNFKEQ. The ends were cut back, 6 bases at V and 2 bases at J, with 12 bases in the middle. This CDR3 is built from 14 residues. In nucleotides, the CDR3 is TGTGCCAGCAGTTATACGGGGGACACAGATACGCAGTATTTT. This gives the protein CASSYTGDTDTQYF.

The chain couples TRBV4-3 to TRBJ2-1; D is possibly TRBD2 (5 bases). The CDR3 loop spans 17 amino acids. CDR1 is LGHNA and CDR2 is YSLEER in the germline V gene. Trimming left V 0 bases short and J 4 bases short, with 16 bases between. The CDR3, as DNA: TGCGCCAGCAGCCAAGACCTAGGTAGCGAGGTATACAATGAGCAGTTCTTC. Translating gives CASSQDLGSEVYNEQFF.

This clone was found once. The chain has TRBV19 and TRBJ2-3, with 13 bases fitting TRBD2. Germline assignment: CDR1 LNHDA and CDR2 SQIVND (reference sequence). The V gene end was trimmed by 5 bases and the J gene end by 3 bases; junction bases not matched to a gene: 5. The CDR3 runs to 16 residues. CDR3: CASSSPGLAGTDTQYF. CDR3 coding DNA: TGTGCCAGTAGTTCCCCGGGACTAGCGGGGACAGATACGCAGTATTTT.

The gene calls are TRBV7-8 and TRBJ1-1; 7 bases fit TRBD1. CDR1 is SGHVS, CDR2 FQNEAQ, per germline. Germline trimming cut 5 bases from V and 8 bases from J; bases unmatched to any gene: 14. The CDR3 consists of 15 residues. The CDR3 region is CASSVTGTVRKEAFF. The CDR3, as DNA: TGTGCCAGCAGCGTTACCGGGACAGTTAGAAAAGAAGCTTTCTTT.

The chain couples TRBV29-1 to TRBJ1-4; maybe TRBD1 (5 bases). The CDR3 loop spans 13 amino acids. Germline V gene data show CDR1 as SQVTM and CDR2 as ANQGSEA. The V end was cut by 4 bases, the J end by 0 bases, with 6 bases between. CDR3 DNA sequence: TGCAGCGTTGGGGGGACAACTAATGAAAAACTGTTTTTT. Translated: CSVGGTTNEKLFF.

The V and J genes are TRBV9 and TRBJ2-1; 9 nucleotides agree with TRBD1. Germline V CDR1 and CDR2: SGDLS, YYNGEE. V lost 4 bases to trimming and J lost 6 bases; unmatched junction nucleotides: 14. The CDR3 consists of 17 residues. As DNA, the CDR3 is TGTGCCAGCAGCCCCCGTGGAGGGACAGGGCAGATCAATGAGCAGTTCTTC. Translating gives CASSPRGGTGQINEQFF.

V is TRBV4-1 and J is TRBJ1-5; TRBD1 might be the D (5 bases). Trimming removed 1 base at V and 3 bases at J, with 10 bases between. In germline, CDR1 is MGHRA, CDR2 YSYEKL. This CDR3 is 15 amino acids long. The CDR3 DNA reads TGCGCCAGCAGCCAAGTCAGGGCAGACAATCAGCCCCAGCATTTT. Translation: CASSQVRADNQPQHF.

The rearrangement joins TRBV30 to TRBJ2-3; TRBD2 is a possible D gene (5 bases). Trimming left V 1 base short and J 3 bases short, with 11 bases between. Germline V gene data show CDR1 as GTSNPN and CDR2 as SVGIG (reference sequence). The CDR3 consists of 14 residues. The CDR3 coding sequence is TGTGCCTGGAGTGCCCTCACTAGAACAGATACGCAGTATTTT. It translates to CAWSALTRTDTQYF.

The chain combines TRBV5-1 with TRBJ2-7, with D uncertain. Germline V gives CDR1 SGHRS, CDR2 YFSETQ. Trimming shortened V by 5 bases and J by 2 bases, and 23 bases separated the two germline ends. The CDR3 length is 17 residues. CDR3 nucleotide sequence: TGCGCCAGCAGACTCAACCAGTCCAGGTTGGGAACCTACGAGCAGTACTTC. Translating gives CASRLNQSRLGTYEQYF.

The sample holds one count of this clone. The chain employs TRBV4-1 and TRBJ1-1; unclear D gene. Trimming pared 4 bases from V and 4 bases from J, leaving 16 bases between. This CDR3 comprises 15 residues. Per the germline V gene, CDR1 is MGHRA and CDR2 is YSYEKL. As DNA, the CDR3 is TGCGCCAGCAGCCCCCAGCCATCGTTAGGCACTGAAGCTTTCTTT. It encodes CASSPQPSLGTEAFF.